This entry lists 13 T cell receptor beta chains sequenced from one sample in a study of blood T cells in healthy people across ages. Through a sample-barcoded 5' primer and a J-beta primer mix, a second PCR was run for roughly 6 to 11 cycles. TCRdb passed the 5' RACE reads through MiXCR, listing each CDR3 protein once. The table shows about a million distinct CDR3 sequences, with 40% to 60% occurring only once. The sequenced material came from blood. Every receptor here comes from a man younger than 40 in good health.

In DNA form, the CDR3 reads TGTGCCAGCAGCCCCGAGGCGGGGGGCAATGAGCAGTTCTTC. Translated: CASSPEAGGNEQFF. The rearrangement joins TRBV14 to TRBJ2-1; 8 bases map to TRBD2. The CDR3 contains 14 residues. The V gene's germline CDR1 is SGHDN and CDR2 FVKESK. V shed 4 bases and J 6 bases; nucleotides not matched to a gene: 5.

This clonotype showed up many times. This sequence may be a read error, since a much larger clone differs from it by one base. This sequence joins TRBV10-3 and TRBJ2-7; 10 bases match TRBD1. The CDR3 has 15 residues. The junction had 4 bases not matched to a gene; V was cut back by 0 bases and J by 5 bases. CDR1 and CDR2 from the germline V gene are ENHRY and SYGVKD. DNA for the CDR3: TGTGCCATCAGTGAGTCAAGGGACAGGGGCCACGAGCAGTACTTC. Translating it yields CAISESRDRGHEQYF.

The J gene is TRBJ2-1, the V gene TRBV25-1; D perhaps matches TRBD1 (6 bases). V lost 1 base to trimming and J lost 5 bases, with 9 bases between them. CDR1 MGHDK and CDR2 SYGVNS come from the germline V gene. The CDR3 loop spans 14 amino acids. The CDR3 DNA reads TGTGCCAGCAGTGAATGTAACAGGGACAATGAGCAGTTCTTC. Protein: CASSECNRDNEQFF.

The rearrangement uses TRBV20-1 and TRBJ2-5; 7 bases match TRBD2. The J call may be wrong; the DNA end is better matched by TRBJ2-7. The CDR3 totals 12 residues. Per germline, CDR1 DFQATT and CDR2 SNEGSKA (reference sequence). This chain's CDR3 is CSAPGTTYEQYF. CDR3 in DNA: TGCAGTGCTCCCGGGACTACCTACGAGCAGTACTTC.

This chain links TRBV3-1 with TRBJ1-1; D is undetermined. The germline gives CDR1 LGHDT, CDR2 YNNKEL (reference sequence). The CDR3 length is 16 residues. V was clipped by 0 bases and J by 0 bases, with 11 bases between them. The CDR3 sequence is CASSQEPNLLNTEAFF. The CDR3 nucleotides read TGTGCCAGCAGCCAAGAACCCAACCTACTGAACACTGAAGCTTTCTTT. Looking up the rest from reference TRBV3-1 and TRBJ1-1 gives the full variable domain: DTAVSQTPKYLVTQMGNDKSIKCEQNLGHDTMYWYKQDSKKFLKIMFSYNNKELIINETVPNRFSPKSPDKAHLNLHINSLELGDSAVYFCASSQEPNLLNTEAFFGQGTRLTVV.

This chain links TRBV9 with TRBJ2-1; possible D gene TRBD1, 6 bases. The CDR3 consists of 17 residues. The V end lost 1 base, the J end lost 0 bases, and 14 bases lay between the germline ends. Germline CDR1 and CDR2: SGDLS and YYNGEE. The CDR3 spells CASSVSGQPSSYNEQFF. In DNA form, the CDR3 reads TGTGCCAGCAGCGTATCCGGACAGCCGAGCTCCTACAATGAGCAGTTCTTC.

The rearrangement links TRBV6-6 to TRBJ2-5; 10 positions match TRBD1. The J call is uncertain, as TRBJ2-7 better fits the DNA end. The CDR3 extends over 15 amino acids. The germline CDR1 and CDR2 sequences are MNHNY and SVGAGI (reference sequence). The CDR3 bases are TGTGCCAGCAGCACGGGGACAGGGGTTATCTACGAGCAGTACTTC. Translating it yields CASSTGTGVIYEQYF.

The V call is TRBV28, the J call TRBJ2-1; D is unresolved. The germline V gene encodes CDR1 MDHEN and CDR2 SYDVKM. The CDR3 loop spans 13 amino acids. V was clipped by 7 bases and J by 2 bases, with 9 bases between them. CDR3 DNA sequence: TGTGCCAGCACCCAGCAACCCTACAATGAGCAGTTCTTC. It specifies CASTQQPYNEQFF.

The J gene is TRBJ2-3, the V gene TRBV20-1; either TRBD1 or TRBD2 may fit D (6 bases each). V was trimmed by 3 bases and J by 0 bases, leaving 16 bases between them. The CDR3 runs 16 residues. In germline, CDR1 is DFQATT, CDR2 SNEGSKA (reference sequence). The CDR3 DNA is TGCAGTGCTAGTATTATGGGGGGCCCTAGCACAGATACGCAGTATTTT. This codes for CSASIMGGPSTDTQYF.

The rearrangement links TRBV6-5 to TRBJ1-2; D not certain. The V gene's germline CDR1 is MNHEY and CDR2 SVGAGI. There are 13 residues in the CDR3. Trimming removed 6 bases at V and 4 bases at J, with 12 bases between. The chain's CDR3 is CASRPDTAYGYTF. The CDR3 DNA reads TGTGCCAGCAGACCCGACACGGCCTATGGCTACACCTTC.

The CDR3 loop reads CAIKHSLNTEAFF. CDR3 DNA: TGTGCCATCAAACACTCTTTGAACACTGAAGCTTTCTTT. The chain combines TRBV10-3 with TRBJ1-1, with unresolved D. The V and J ends lost 7 bases and 0 bases respectively, with 9 bases between them. CDR1 is ENHRY and CDR2 is SYGVKD in the germline V gene. This CDR3 comprises 13 residues.

This clonotype was detected only a few times. CDR3 in amino acids: CASSADRGGNQPQHF. For the CDR3, the DNA is TGTGCCAGCTCAGCGGACAGGGGAGGCAATCAGCCCCAGCATTTT. The chain recombines TRBV18 with TRBJ1-5, with 9 nucleotides matching TRBD1. The CDR3 extends over 15 amino acids. The V gene end was trimmed by 5 bases and the J gene end by 2 bases; junction bases not matched to a gene: 4. CDR1 is KGHSH, CDR2 LQKENI, per germline.

This clonotype was detected only a few times. This chain joins TRBV6-2 or TRBV6-3 and TRBJ1-1, with 7 positions matching TRBD1. Germline assignment: CDR1 MNHEY and CDR2 SVGEGT. This CDR3 has 13 residues. Trimming took 5 bases from V and 3 from J; bases not matched to a gene: 3. CDR3 in amino acids: CASSHRGDTEAFF. CDR3 coding DNA: TGTGCCAGCAGTCACAGGGGTGACACTGAAGCTTTCTTT.